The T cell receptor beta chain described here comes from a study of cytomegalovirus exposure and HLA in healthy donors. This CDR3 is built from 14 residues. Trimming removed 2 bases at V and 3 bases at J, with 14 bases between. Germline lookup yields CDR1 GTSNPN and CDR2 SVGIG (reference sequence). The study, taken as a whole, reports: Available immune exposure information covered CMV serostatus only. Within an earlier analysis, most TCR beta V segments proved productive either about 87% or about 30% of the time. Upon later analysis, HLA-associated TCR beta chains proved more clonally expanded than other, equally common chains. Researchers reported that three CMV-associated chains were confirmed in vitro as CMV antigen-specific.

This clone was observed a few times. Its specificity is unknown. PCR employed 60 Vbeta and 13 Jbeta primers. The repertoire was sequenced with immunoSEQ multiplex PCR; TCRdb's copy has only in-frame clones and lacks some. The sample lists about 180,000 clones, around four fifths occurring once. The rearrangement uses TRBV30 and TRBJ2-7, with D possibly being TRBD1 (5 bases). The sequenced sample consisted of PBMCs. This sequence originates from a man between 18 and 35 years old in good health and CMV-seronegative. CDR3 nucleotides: TGTGCCTGGAGTACGACCTTGACAGACTACGAGCAGTACTTC. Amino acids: CAWSTTLTDYEQYF.